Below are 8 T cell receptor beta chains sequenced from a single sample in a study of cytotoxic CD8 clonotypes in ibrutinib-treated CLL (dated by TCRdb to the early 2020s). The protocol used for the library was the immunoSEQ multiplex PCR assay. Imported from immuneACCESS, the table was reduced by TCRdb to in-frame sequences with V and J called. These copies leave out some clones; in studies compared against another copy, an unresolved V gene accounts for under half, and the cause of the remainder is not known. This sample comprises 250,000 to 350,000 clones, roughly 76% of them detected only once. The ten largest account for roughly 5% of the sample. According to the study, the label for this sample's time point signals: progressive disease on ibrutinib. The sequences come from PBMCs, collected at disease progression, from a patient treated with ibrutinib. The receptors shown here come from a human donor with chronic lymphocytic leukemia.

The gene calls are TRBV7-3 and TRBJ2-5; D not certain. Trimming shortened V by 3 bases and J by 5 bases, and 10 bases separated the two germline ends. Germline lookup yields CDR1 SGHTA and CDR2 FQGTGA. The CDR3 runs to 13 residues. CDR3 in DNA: TGTGCCAGCAGCTTCTCTCCCCTCGAGACCCAGTACTTC. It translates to CASSFSPLETQYF.

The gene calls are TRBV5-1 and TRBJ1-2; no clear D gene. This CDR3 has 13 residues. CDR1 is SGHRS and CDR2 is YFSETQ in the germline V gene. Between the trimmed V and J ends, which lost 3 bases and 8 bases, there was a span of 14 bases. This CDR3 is CASSSAQNSGYTF. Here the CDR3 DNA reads TGCGCCAGCAGCTCCGCACAGAACTCGGGCTACACCTTC.

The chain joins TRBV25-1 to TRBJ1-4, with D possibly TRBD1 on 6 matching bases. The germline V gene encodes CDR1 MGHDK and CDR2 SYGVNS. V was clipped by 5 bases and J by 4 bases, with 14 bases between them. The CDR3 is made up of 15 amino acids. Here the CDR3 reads CASSRGTDLNEKLFF. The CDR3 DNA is TGTGCCAGCAGTAGGGGGACGGACCTTAATGAAAAACTGTTTTTT.

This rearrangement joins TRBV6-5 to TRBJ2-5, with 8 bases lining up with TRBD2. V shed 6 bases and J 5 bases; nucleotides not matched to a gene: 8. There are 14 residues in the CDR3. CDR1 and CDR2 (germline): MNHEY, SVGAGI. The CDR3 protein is CASSMERGLETQYF. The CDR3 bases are TGTGCCAGCAGCATGGAGCGGGGGTTGGAGACCCAGTACTTC.

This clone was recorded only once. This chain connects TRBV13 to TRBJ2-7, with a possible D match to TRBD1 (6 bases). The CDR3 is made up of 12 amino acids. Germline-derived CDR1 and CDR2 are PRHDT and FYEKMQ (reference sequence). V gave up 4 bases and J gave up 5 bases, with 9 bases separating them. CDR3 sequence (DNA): TGTGCCAGCAGCTCCAGGGGCCACGAGCAGTACTTC. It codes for CASSSRGHEQYF.

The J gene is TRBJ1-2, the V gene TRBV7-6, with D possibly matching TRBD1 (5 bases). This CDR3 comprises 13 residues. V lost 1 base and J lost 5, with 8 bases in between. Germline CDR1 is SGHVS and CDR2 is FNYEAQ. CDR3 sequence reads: CASSLGQGYGYTF. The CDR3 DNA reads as TGTGCCAGCAGCTTAGGGCAGGGATATGGCTACACCTTC. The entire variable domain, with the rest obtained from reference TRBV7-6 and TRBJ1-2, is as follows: GAGVSQSPRYKVTKRGQDVALRCDPISGHVSLYWYRQALGQGPEFLTYFNYEAQQDKSGLPNDRFSAERPEGSISTLTIQRTEQRDSAMYRCASSLGQGYGYTFGSGTRLTVV.

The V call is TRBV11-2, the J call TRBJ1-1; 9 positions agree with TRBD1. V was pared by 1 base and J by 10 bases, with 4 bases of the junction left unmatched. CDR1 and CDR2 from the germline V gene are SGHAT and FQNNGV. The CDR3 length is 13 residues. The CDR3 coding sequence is TGTGCCAGCAGCTTAGCCGGGACAGGGTTAGCTTTCTTT. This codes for CASSLAGTGLAFF.

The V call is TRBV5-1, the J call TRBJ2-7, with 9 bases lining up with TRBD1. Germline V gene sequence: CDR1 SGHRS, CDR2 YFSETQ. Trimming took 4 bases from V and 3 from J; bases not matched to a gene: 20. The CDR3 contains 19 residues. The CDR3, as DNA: TGCGCCAGCAGCCAGCCAATCGGGACAGGGTTGTATTTTCACTACGAGCAGTACTTC. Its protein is CASSQPIGTGLYFHYEQYF.